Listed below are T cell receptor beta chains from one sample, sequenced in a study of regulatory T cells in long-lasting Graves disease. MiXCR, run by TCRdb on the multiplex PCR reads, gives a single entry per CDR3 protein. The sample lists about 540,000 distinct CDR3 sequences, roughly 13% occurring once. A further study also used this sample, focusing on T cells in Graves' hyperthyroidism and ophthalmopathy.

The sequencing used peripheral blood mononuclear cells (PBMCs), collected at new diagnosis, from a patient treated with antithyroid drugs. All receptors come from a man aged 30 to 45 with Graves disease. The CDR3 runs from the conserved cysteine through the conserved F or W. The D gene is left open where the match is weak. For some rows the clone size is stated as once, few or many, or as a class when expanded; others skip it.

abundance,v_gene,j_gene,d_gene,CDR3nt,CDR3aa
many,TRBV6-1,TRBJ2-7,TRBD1,TGTGCCAGCAGTCCCGGGATCAGGGGGTACGAGCAGTACTTC,CASSPGIRGYEQYF
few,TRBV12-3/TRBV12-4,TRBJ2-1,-,TGTGCCAGCAACAAACCCGGGACGACCCTCCACAATGAGCAGTTCTTC,CASNKPGTTLHNEQFF
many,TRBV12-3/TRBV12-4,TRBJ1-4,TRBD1,TGTGCCAGCAGACTGACTGAGGACAGGGATGAAAAACTGTTTTTT,CASRLTEDRDEKLFF
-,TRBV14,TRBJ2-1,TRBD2,TGTGCCAGCAGCTTCCTAGCGGTCAGCTCCTACAGTGAGCAGTTCTTC,CASSFLAVSSYSEQFF
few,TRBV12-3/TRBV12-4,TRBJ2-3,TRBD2,TGTGCCAGCACTTACGGGGGGGCGCGTGCAGATACGCAGTATTTT,CASTYGGARADTQYF
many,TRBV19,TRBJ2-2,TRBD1,TGTGCCAGTAGTATGCACGGACAGGGAGCCAACACCGGGGAGCTGTTTTTT,CASSMHGQGANTGELFF
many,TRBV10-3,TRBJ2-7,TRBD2,TGTGCCATCAGTGAGTCAGCGCTAGCGGGGGGGTACGAGCAGTACTTC,CAISESALAGGYEQYF
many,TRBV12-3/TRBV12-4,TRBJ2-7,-,TGTGCCAGCAGTCTAAGGGGGAGGGCCCGCGAGCAGTACTTC,CASSLRGRAREQYF
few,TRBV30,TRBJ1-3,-,TGTGCCTGCCGCCTCTCTGGAAACACCATATATTTT,CACRLSGNTIYF
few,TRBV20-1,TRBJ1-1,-,TGCAGTGCTAGAGATATTAGAGAGGGTACGAGGACTGAAGCTTTCTTT,CSARDIREGTRTEAFF
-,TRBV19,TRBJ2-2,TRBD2,TGTGCCACCGGACTAGCGGGGCCCGGGGAGCTGTTTTTT,CATGLAGPGELFF
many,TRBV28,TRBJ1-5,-,TGTGCCCACTCTTGGGGGGTGAATCAGCCCCAGCATTTT,CAHSWGVNQPQHF
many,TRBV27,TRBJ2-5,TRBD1,TGTGCCAGCAGTTTAGCCGGACAGGGAACAGAGACCCAGTACTTC,CASSLAGQGTETQYF
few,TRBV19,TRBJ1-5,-,TGTGCCAGTAGTATTTCGGGGGGCTATAGCAATCAGCCCCAGCATTTT,CASSISGGYSNQPQHF
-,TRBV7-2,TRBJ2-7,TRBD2,TGTGCCAGCAGCTTAGGGGGACTAACTATTTACGAGCAGTACTTC,CASSLGGLTIYEQYF
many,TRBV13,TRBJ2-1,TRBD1,TGTGCCAGCAGCTCTGACAGGGGAGAGCAGTTCTTC,CASSSDRGEQFF
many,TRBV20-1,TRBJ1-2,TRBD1,TGCAGTGCTAGGGCGTACCCGGGACAGGGGGCAAATGGCTACACCTTC,CSARAYPGQGANGYTF
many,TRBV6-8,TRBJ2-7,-,TGTGCCAGCAGTTACACTGGGGGACACCACTCCTACGAGCAGTACTTC,CASSYTGGHHSYEQYF
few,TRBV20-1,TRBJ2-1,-,TGCAGTGCTAGGGGTCAGGGGGAGCAGTTCTTC,CSARGQGEQFF